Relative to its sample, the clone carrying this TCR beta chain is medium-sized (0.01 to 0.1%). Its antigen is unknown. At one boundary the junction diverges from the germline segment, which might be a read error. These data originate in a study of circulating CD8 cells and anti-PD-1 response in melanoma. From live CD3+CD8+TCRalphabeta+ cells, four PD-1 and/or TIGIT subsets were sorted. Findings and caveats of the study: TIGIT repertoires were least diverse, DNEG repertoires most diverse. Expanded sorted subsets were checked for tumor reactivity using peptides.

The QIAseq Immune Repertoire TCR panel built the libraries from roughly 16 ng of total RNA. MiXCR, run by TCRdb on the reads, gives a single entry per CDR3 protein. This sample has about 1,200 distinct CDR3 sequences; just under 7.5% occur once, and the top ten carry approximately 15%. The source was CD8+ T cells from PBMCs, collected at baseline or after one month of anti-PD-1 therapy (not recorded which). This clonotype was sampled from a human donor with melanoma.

CDR3 DNA sequence: TGCGCCAGCAGCGAAGACCGGGCCCCGGGAACTGAAGCTTTCTTT. Translation gives CASSEDRAPGTEAFF. The chain has TRBV4-1 and TRBJ1-1; D not resolved. This CDR3 contains 15 residues. Per germline, CDR1 MGHRA and CDR2 YSYEKL.